Detailed here is one T cell receptor beta chain. This CDR3 contains 16 residues. Germline V CDR1 and CDR2: SGDLS, YYNGEE. With 3 bases clipped from V and 0 bases from J, the junction kept 7 bases outside the gene matches. The data derive from a study of blood T cell repertoires in COVID-19. Overall study context: Acute and convalescent COVID-19 specimens originated in the United States, Italy and Spain. T cells, B-cell-depleted T cells, or PBMCs supplied cDNA or gDNA.

Original processing methods: Reference gene primers were amplified, and this amplification served to estimate nucleated cell counts. Measured with immunoSEQ multiplex PCR; TCRdb has only the in-frame clones, and not every one. From that table come the V and J calls and clone size; the DNA was used to work out D and trimming. This table has about 83,000 clones, more than 70% appearing once. The sequenced sample was peripheral blood. The chain carries TRBV9 and TRBJ2-7; 9 bases are shared with TRBD2. The clonotype was recovered from a middle-aged man with active COVID-19. In DNA form, the CDR3 reads TGTGCCAGCAGCGCCGTCGGGACTAGCTTCTCCTACGAGCAGTACTTC. Protein product: CASSAVGTSFSYEQYF.